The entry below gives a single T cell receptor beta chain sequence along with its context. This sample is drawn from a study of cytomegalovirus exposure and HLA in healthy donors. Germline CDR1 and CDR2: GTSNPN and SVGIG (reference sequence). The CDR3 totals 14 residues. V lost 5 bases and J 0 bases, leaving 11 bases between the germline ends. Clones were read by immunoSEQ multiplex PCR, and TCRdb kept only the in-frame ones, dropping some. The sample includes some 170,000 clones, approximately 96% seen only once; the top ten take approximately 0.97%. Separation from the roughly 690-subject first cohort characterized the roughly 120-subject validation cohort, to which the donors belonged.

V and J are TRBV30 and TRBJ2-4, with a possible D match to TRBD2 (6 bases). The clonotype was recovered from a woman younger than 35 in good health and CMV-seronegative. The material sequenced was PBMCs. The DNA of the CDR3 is TGTGCCTGGGAGACGGGACTAGCCAAAAACATTCAGTACTTC. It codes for CAWETGLAKNIQYF.